This T cell receptor (beta chain) was sequenced in a study of blood T cell repertoires in COVID-19. Germline trimming cut 8 bases from V and 7 bases from J; bases unmatched to any gene: 13. Germline V gene lookup returns CDR1 MNHEY and CDR2 SVGAGI. CDR3 length equals 15 residues. Repertoires were generated with immunoSEQ multiplex PCR, while TCRdb's copy carries only in-frame clones and drops some. The sample lists approximately 100,000 clones, around 82% occurring once. This clone was observed a single time. Sequenced input: peripheral blood. This chain joins TRBV6-5 and TRBJ2-1; 8 positions agree with TRBD1. The receptor's source is a woman aged 45-65 years with acute or convalescent COVID-19. The CDR3 DNA reads as TGTGCCAGCCCAAAAACAGGGGGATTTGGGAATGAGCAGTTCTTC. As protein: CASPKTGGFGNEQFF.